The clone carrying this TCR beta chain came up many times. This specimen belongs to a study of T cells in Graves' hyperthyroidism and ophthalmopathy. Amplified TCR beta CDR3 regions derived from RNA transcripts. First-round RT-PCR targeting the TCR CDR3 was performed with the HTBI primer set. TCRdb re-called the multiplex PCR reads through MiXCR, storing one row per CDR3 protein. Here the sample spans over 300,000 distinct CDR3 sequences, roughly 15% being singletons. Per the germline V gene, CDR1 is MDHEN and CDR2 is SYDVKM. Trimming removed 5 bases from V and 5 bases from J; junction bases left unmatched: 12. The CDR3 sequence is 15 residues long.

Input material: blood. The receptor's source is a woman aged 35 to 49 with Graves' ophthalmopathy. The chain carries TRBV28 and TRBJ2-7; 7 bases agree with TRBD1. The CDR3 loop is CASSATSGGPNEQYF. DNA for the CDR3: TGTGCCAGCAGTGCCACCTCAGGGGGACCCAACGAGCAGTACTTC. Drawing the rest from reference TRBV28 and TRBJ2-7, the complete variable domain is DVKVTQSSRYLVKRTGEKVFLECVQDMDHENMFWYRQDPGLGLRLIYFSYDVKMKEKGDIPEGYSVSREKKERFSLILESASTNQTSMYLCASSATSGGPNEQYFGPGTRLTVT.